This T cell receptor (beta chain) was profiled in a study of CD8+ T cells in alopecia areata. Notes on the study in general: Many expanded lesional clones persisted during tofacitinib (in both scalp and blood).

Germline CDR1 is GTSNPN and CDR2 is SVGIG (reference sequence). V was shortened by 5 bases and J by 6 bases, with 10 bases between the two germline ends. The CDR3 is 12 amino acids. Treatment specified: oral pan-JAK inhibitor, 5-10 mg twice daily. Punch biopsies of lesional scalp, plus peripheral blood, were taken from alopecia areata patients. Of note for this clone: Its specificity is not known.

It was cDNA, reverse transcribed from extracted RNA, that served as the sequencing template. The assay was immunoSEQ multiplex PCR, and TCRdb's table has in-frame clones only and misses some. The sample carries more than 150,000 clones, roughly three fifths recorded once. The sequenced sample was CD4+ T cells sorted from blood, obtained at week 4, from a patient treated with tofacitinib. The clonotype comes from a human donor with alopecia areata. V is TRBV30 and J is TRBJ1-4; TRBD1 is a possible D gene (5 bases). DNA of the CDR3: TGTGCCTGGGGACATCCGTATGAAAAACTGTTTTTT. This translates into CAWGHPYEKLFF.